Below are 7 T cell receptor beta chains sequenced from a single sample in a study of CD4+ T cells in melanoma. The assay was immunoSEQ multiplex PCR, and TCRdb's table has in-frame clones only and misses some. The table has about 21,000 clones, roughly 73% seen once. These TCRs come from a human donor with melanoma.

This chain links TRBV25-1 with TRBJ1-6, with a possible D match to TRBD1 (6 bases). In germline, CDR1 is MGHDK, CDR2 SYGVNS. Trimming shortened V by 3 bases and J by 12 bases, and 9 bases separated the two germline ends. The CDR3 runs 12 residues. The CDR3 DNA reads TGTGCCAGCAGTGATCAGGGGCTACCCCTCCACTTT. Translating gives CASSDQGLPLHF.

The V and J genes are TRBV19 and TRBJ2-5; the match to TRBD1 covers 9 bases. Per germline, CDR1 LNHDA and CDR2 SQIVND (reference sequence). The CDR3 sequence is 14 residues long. The ends lost 11 bases at V and 1 base at J; junction bases unmatched: 8. This CDR3 reads CARRGTGFQETQYF. In DNA, the CDR3 is TGTGCCCGACGCGGGACAGGGTTCCAAGAGACCCAGTACTTC.

The chain recombines TRBV18 with TRBJ1-1; D ambiguous. There are 13 residues in the CDR3. The germline V gene encodes CDR1 KGHSH and CDR2 LQKENI. Trimming removed 3 bases at V and 1 base at J, with 6 bases between. The CDR3 protein is CASSPNKNTEAFF. The CDR3 nucleotides are TGTGCCAGCTCACCGAATAAGAACACTGAAGCTTTCTTT.

V usage is TRBV7-9 and J usage is TRBJ2-1; D is unclear. Germline V lookup: CDR1 SEHNR, CDR2 FQNEAQ (reference sequence). CDR3 size: 12 residues. The ends were cut back, 0 bases at V and 8 bases at J, with 5 bases in the middle. The CDR3 reads CASSLAQYEQFF. In nucleotides, the CDR3 is TGTGCCAGCAGCTTAGCGCAGTATGAGCAGTTCTTC.

The rearrangement joins TRBV5-1 to TRBJ1-5, with D hard to call. CDR1 SGHRS and CDR2 YFSETQ come from the germline V gene. V was shortened by 4 bases and J by 5 bases, with 16 bases between the two germline ends. CDR3 length equals 15 residues. DNA for the CDR3: TGCGCCAGCAGCCAGAGAGGAGAGTCGGATCAGCCCCAGCATTTT. Residues: CASSQRGESDQPQHF. Supplemented by reference TRBV5-1 and TRBJ1-5, the full variable domain reads KAGVTQTPRYLIKTRGQQVTLSCSPISGHRSVSWYQQTPGQGLQFLFEYFSETQRNKGNFPGRFSGRQFSNSRSEMNVSTLELGDSALYLCASSQRGESDQPQHFGDGTRLSIL.

The chain links TRBV5-4 to TRBJ1-2; no definite D call. The CDR3 spans 11 residues. Germline CDR1 and CDR2: SGHNT and YYREEE (reference sequence). Trimming pared 7 bases from V and 5 bases from J, leaving 9 bases between. This chain's CDR3 is CASSAEYGYTF. CDR3 coding DNA: TGTGCCAGCTCGGCGGAATATGGCTACACCTTC. The variable domain in full, completed from reference TRBV5-4 and TRBJ1-2, reads ETGVTQSPTHLIKTRGQQVTLRCSSQSGHNTVSWYQQALGQGPQFIFQYYREEENGRGNFPPRFSGLQFPNYSSELNVNALELDDSALYLCASSAEYGYTFGSGTRLTVV.

The CDR3 reads CASSYKGYNTGELFF. In DNA form, the CDR3 reads TGTGCCAGCAGCTATAAGGGATACAACACCGGGGAGCTGTTTTTT. V and J are TRBV13 and TRBJ2-2; no reliable D call. Trimming left V 4 bases short and J 2 bases short, with 11 bases between. CDR1 is PRHDT, CDR2 FYEKMQ, per germline (reference sequence). The CDR3 length is 15 residues.